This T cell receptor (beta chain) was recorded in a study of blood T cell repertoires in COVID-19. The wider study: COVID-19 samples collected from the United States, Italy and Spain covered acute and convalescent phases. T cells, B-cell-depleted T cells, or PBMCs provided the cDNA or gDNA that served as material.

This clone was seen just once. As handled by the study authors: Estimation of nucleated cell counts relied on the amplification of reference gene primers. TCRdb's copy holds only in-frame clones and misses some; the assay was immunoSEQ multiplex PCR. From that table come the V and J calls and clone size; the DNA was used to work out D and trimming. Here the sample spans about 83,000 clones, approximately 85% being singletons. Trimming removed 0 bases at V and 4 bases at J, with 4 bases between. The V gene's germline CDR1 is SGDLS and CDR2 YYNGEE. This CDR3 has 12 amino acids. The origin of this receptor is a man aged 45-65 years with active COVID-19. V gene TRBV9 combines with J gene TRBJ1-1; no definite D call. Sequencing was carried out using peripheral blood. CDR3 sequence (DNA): TGTGCCAGCAGCGTAGGAGGCACTGAAGCTTTCTTT. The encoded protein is CASSVGGTEAFF.